This T cell receptor beta chain was captured in a study of cytomegalovirus exposure and HLA in healthy donors. Study at large: There were 100 million to 120 million unique TCR beta sequences, drawn from about 179 million T cells, in an earlier analysis.

The study's findings and limits: 87-base-pair reads could not separate some V segments, including TRBV6-2 and TRBV6-3. Further analysis, carried out later, found HLA-associated TCR beta chains more clonally expanded than equally common other chains.

A remark on this clone: The target antigen is unknown.

Germline assignment: CDR1 SGHNT and CDR2 YYREEE (reference sequence). The length of the CDR3 is 14 residues. The ends lost 3 bases at V and 6 bases at J; junction bases unmatched: 3. 60 Vbeta and 13 Jbeta primers were used in PCR. The protocol was immunoSEQ multiplex PCR, while the TCRdb copy is restricted to in-frame clones and leaves out a portion. The sample carries 200,000 to 250,000 clones, roughly 84% recorded once. Source material: PBMCs. The receptor was isolated from a man aged 45-65 years in good health and CMV-seronegative. The V and J genes are TRBV5-4 and TRBJ1-6; TRBD1 aligns across 7 bases. The CDR3 nucleotides are TGTGCCAGCAGCTCCACAGGGGTTAATTCACCCCTCCACTTT. It translates to CASSSTGVNSPLHF.